Below, one T cell receptor beta chain is given with its context. As yet, its antigen is unknown. The V end lost 5 bases, the J end lost 8 bases, and 13 bases lay between the germline ends. This CDR3 contains 13 residues. Germline V lookup: CDR1 SGHVS, CDR2 FQNEAQ. This sample was taken from a study of T cell responses to AZD1222 COVID-19 vaccine. Study-wide points: An increase in Spike-specific TCR breadth and depth was observed after two AZD1222 doses. White British donors predominated, females outnumbered males, and clonal diversity was possibly underestimated. Close to half of all spike-specific TCRs reportedly target regions of the variants that are unmutated. Sampling that yielded the repertoires occurred only after the peak T cell response.

Data came from immunoSEQ multiplex PCR; TCRdb stores just in-frame clones and leaves some out. The profile shows 150,000 or so clones, around 86% of them singletons. The source material was peripheral blood, sampled on day 0 of AZD1222 vaccination. The chain has TRBV7-8 and TRBJ1-3; D possibly corresponds to TRBD1 (6 bases). The receptor's source is an adult in good health. CDR3 bases: TGTGCCAGCAGCACCCAGGGGTCGCACACCATATATTTT. Amino acid sequence: CASSTQGSHTIYF.